The next 22 T cell receptor beta chains were all read from a single sample in a study of OX40 agonist ivuxolimab in advanced cancers. Assay: immunoSEQ multiplex PCR; the TCRdb copy retains only in-frame clones and omits some. This table holds around 17,000 clones, more than 85% found once. The material was CD4+ or CD8+ T cells sorted from blood, obtained in a trial of the OX40 agonist ivuxolimab. These receptor sequences come from an adult with an advanced solid tumor such as melanoma, head and neck, liver or kidney cancer.

The chain uses TRBV18 and TRBJ2-7; D is unclear. Germline V gene data show CDR1 as KGHSH and CDR2 as LQKENI. V was pared by 2 bases and J by 3 bases, with 17 bases between. There are 16 residues in the CDR3. CDR3 protein: CASSPSSRAPYYEQYF. The CDR3 nucleotides are TGTGCCAGCTCACCAAGTAGCCGGGCACCGTACTACGAGCAGTACTTC.

V usage is TRBV27 and J usage is TRBJ1-2; TRBD1 is a possible D gene (5 bases). CDR1 MNHEY and CDR2 SMNVEV come from the germline V gene (reference sequence). V was pared by 0 bases and J by 5 bases, with 10 bases between. This CDR3 has 14 residues. The CDR3 loop reads CASSLSGAPYGYTF. DNA of the CDR3: TGTGCCAGCAGTTTATCAGGGGCCCCGTATGGCTACACCTTC.

This chain joins TRBV5-3 and TRBJ1-2, with 9 bases fitting TRBD1. TRBV5-3 falls under the ORF class, with uncertain function. The CDR3 consists of 13 residues. V trimming: 9 bases; J trimming: 8 bases; junction bases outside the gene matches: 11. CDR3 region: CANPGQGLGGYTF. CDR3 coding DNA: TGTGCCAATCCGGGACAGGGACTTGGGGGCTACACCTTC.

V is TRBV28 and J is TRBJ2-1, with unresolved D. Germline CDR1 is MDHEN and CDR2 is SYDVKM. Trimming pared 5 bases from V and 4 bases from J, leaving 12 bases between. CDR3 length equals 14 residues. CDR3 amino acids: CASSTRLNYNEQFF. The CDR3 nucleotides are TGTGCCAGCAGTACCAGACTGAATTACAATGAGCAGTTCTTC.

CDR3 region: CASSLWSEGTRPTKGQFF. The CDR3 DNA reads TGTGCCAGCAGCTTATGGTCGGAGGGGACTAGGCCGACGAAGGGGCAGTTCTTC. This rearrangement joins TRBV7-8 to TRBJ2-1; 8 bases fit TRBD2. Germline V gives CDR1 SGHVS, CDR2 FQNEAQ. Trimming cost V 2 bases and J 12 bases; bases outside gene matches: 21. There are 18 residues in the CDR3.

The rearrangement joins TRBV28 to TRBJ2-1, with D perhaps assigned TRBD1 or TRBD2 (6 bases each). Between the trimmed V and J ends, which lost 1 base and 5 bases, there was a span of 21 bases. The CDR3 runs to 18 residues. Germline V lookup: CDR1 MDHEN, CDR2 SYDVKM. The chain's CDR3 is CASSLFLGGLGVDNEQFF. DNA of the CDR3: TGTGCCAGCAGTTTATTCTTGGGGGGCTTGGGCGTGGACAATGAGCAGTTCTTC.

J is TRBJ2-7 and V is TRBV13; 9 bases fit TRBD2. Trimming cost V 3 bases and J 5 bases; bases outside gene matches: 11. The CDR3 runs to 16 residues. Germline CDR1 PRHDT, CDR2 FYEKMQ (reference sequence). Here the CDR3 reads CASSFFAGGRLNEQYF. In DNA, the CDR3 is TGTGCCAGCAGCTTCTTTGCGGGGGGGCGACTAAACGAGCAGTACTTC.

The V call is TRBV2, the J call TRBJ2-1, with a possible D match to TRBD2 (5 bases). CDR1 SNHLY and CDR2 FYNNEI come from the germline V gene. The CDR3 loop spans 16 amino acids. V was cut by 9 bases and J by 0 bases, with 18 bases left in between. The CDR3 region is CASTPFGERSYNEQFF. The CDR3 coding sequence is TGTGCCAGTACACCTTTCGGGGAACGCTCCTACAATGAGCAGTTCTTC.

The J gene is TRBJ1-5, the V gene TRBV6-6; 9 nucleotides align to TRBD1. CDR3 length: 15 residues. Germline values: CDR1 MNHNY, CDR2 SVGAGI (reference sequence). V dropped 7 bases and J dropped 0; count of bases not matched to a gene: 4. This CDR3 is CASTRTGDSNQPQHF. CDR3 DNA sequence: TGTGCCAGCACTCGGACAGGGGATAGCAATCAGCCCCAGCATTTT.

The rearrangement links TRBV5-1 to TRBJ2-3, with 7 bases identical to TRBD1. CDR3 length: 16 amino acids. The junction had 11 bases not matched to a gene; V was cut back by 4 bases and J by 3 bases. Germline lookup yields CDR1 SGHRS and CDR2 YFSETQ. For the CDR3, the DNA is TGCGCCAGCAGCAGAACCGGGACAGAAAGGACAGATACGCAGTATTTT. Its translation: CASSRTGTERTDTQYF.

This clone was seen once. This chain connects TRBV11-2 to TRBJ2-5, with TRBD2 matching over 9 bases. The CDR3 runs to 16 residues. Germline-derived CDR1 and CDR2 are SGHAT and FQNNGV. V lost 1 base and J lost 5; bases outside the gene matches: 8. CDR3 bases: TGTGCCAGCAGCTTAGTGGGCGGGAGGGCCGATGAGACCCAGTACTTC. It is translated as CASSLVGGRADETQYF.

This chain links TRBV18 with TRBJ2-5; a weak D match, TRBD2 (7 bases). The V gene lost 2 bases and the J gene lost 3 bases, with 19 bases spanning the gap. CDR1 KGHSH and CDR2 LQKENI come from the germline V gene. There are 17 residues in the CDR3. CDR3 in DNA: TGTGCCAGCTCACCATCCATGCGGATAGGGGGGGAAGAGACCCAGTACTTC. This sequence encodes CASSPSMRIGGEETQYF.

This clone has more than one count but fewer than ten. The J gene is TRBJ1-5, the V gene TRBV28; D call uncertain. The ends were cut back, 0 bases at V and 6 bases at J, with 3 bases in the middle. Germline V gene lookup returns CDR1 MDHEN and CDR2 SYDVKM. The CDR3 spans 12 residues. This chain's CDR3 is CASSLWGQPQHF. The CDR3 DNA reads TGTGCCAGCAGTTTATGGGGTCAGCCCCAGCATTTT.

V is TRBV23-1 and J is TRBJ2-3; 7 bases are shared with TRBD1. TRBV23-1 is an ORF, and what it does is uncertain. The CDR3 extends over 14 amino acids. The junction had 9 bases not matched to a gene; V was cut back by 6 bases and J by 6 bases. In DNA form, the CDR3 reads TGCGCCAGCAGCGACAGGGAAGGGGAGGATACGCAGTATTTT. Protein: CASSDREGEDTQYF.

The rearrangement links TRBV7-6 to TRBJ2-5, with 9 bases fitting TRBD2. Germline V gene lookup returns CDR1 SGHVS and CDR2 FNYEAQ. The CDR3 covers 17 residues. The V and J ends lost 3 bases and 0 bases, in that order; junction bases with no gene match: 8. CDR3 protein: CASSFYVAGGNQETQYF. The CDR3 nucleotides read TGTGCCAGCAGCTTTTACGTGGCGGGAGGGAACCAAGAGACCCAGTACTTC.

The chain links TRBV28 to TRBJ2-5; 9 bases map to TRBD1. This CDR3 is built from 14 residues. The J segment lost 0 bases and the V segment lost 5 bases, leaving 1 base of the junction unmatched. Germline V gene lookup returns CDR1 MDHEN and CDR2 SYDVKM. The CDR3 reads CASSHRGHQETQYF. DNA for the CDR3: TGTGCCAGCAGTCACAGGGGGCACCAAGAGACCCAGTACTTC.

The V and J genes are TRBV11-2 and TRBJ2-1; D ambiguous. Germline V lookup: CDR1 SGHAT, CDR2 FQNNGV. V was clipped by 7 bases and J by 5 bases, with 15 bases between them. The CDR3 is 14 residues long. The CDR3 sequence is CASTSNWGNNEQFF. DNA of the CDR3: TGTGCCAGCACCTCTAACTGGGGAAACAATGAGCAGTTCTTC.

In this sample, this clone turned up a few times. The chain is built from TRBV10-3 and TRBJ2-7; 9 nucleotides agree with TRBD1. CDR3 length: 15 residues. With V trimmed by 4 bases and J by 2 bases, 6 bases remained unmatched. Per the germline V gene, CDR1 is ENHRY and CDR2 is SYGVKD. The CDR3 spells CAISGGGTGTYEQYF. In DNA form, the CDR3 reads TGTGCCATCAGTGGGGGGGGGACAGGGACCTACGAGCAGTACTTC.

The V call is TRBV6-1, the J call TRBJ1-6; 7 bases agree with TRBD1. In germline, CDR1 is MNHNS, CDR2 SASEGT. This CDR3 has 14 amino acids. V gave up 6 bases and J gave up 6 bases; unmatched junction bases: 5. This CDR3 reads CASRQGLSNSPLHF. As DNA, the CDR3 is TGTGCCAGCAGACAGGGGCTTAGTAATTCACCCCTCCACTTT.

The rearrangement links TRBV2 to TRBJ2-3, with D possibly TRBD2 on 6 matching bases. Germline lookup yields CDR1 SNHLY and CDR2 FYNNEI. V lost 5 bases, J lost 4 bases, and 19 bases lay in between. The CDR3 has 16 residues. The CDR3 coding sequence is TGTGCCAGCAGTTACCATAGCGGTAGGTATCCAGATACGCAGTATTTT. Its protein product is CASSYHSGRYPDTQYF.

The chain recombines TRBV6-6 with TRBJ2-3; 9 bases match TRBD2. The CDR3 contains 15 residues. V dropped 5 bases and J dropped 3; count of bases not matched to a gene: 6. Germline CDR1 reads MNHNY; CDR2 reads SVGAGI (reference sequence). In nucleotides, the CDR3 is TGTGCCAGCAGTCAGACTAGCGGAGAGACAGATACGCAGTATTTT. Protein product: CASSQTSGETDTQYF.

V gene TRBV25-1 combines with J gene TRBJ2-5; TRBD1 agrees at 7 bases. With 3 bases clipped from V and 3 bases from J, the junction kept 7 bases outside the gene matches. CDR1 and CDR2 from the germline V gene are MGHDK and SYGVNS. This CDR3 has 15 residues. The CDR3 DNA reads TGTGCCAGCAGTGACTGGGACAGCCGAGAAGAGACCCAGTACTTC. It is translated as CASSDWDSREETQYF.